A selection of T cell receptor beta chains follows, all from one sample in a study of beta chain features in type 1 diabetes. Sequenced by immunoSEQ multiplex PCR; TCRdb stores in-frame clones only, minus some. Of 300,000 to 350,000 clones listed, roughly 13% are singletons. What was sequenced was naive CD4+ T cells from blood. The receptors stem from a woman aged 18-29 years with type 1 diabetes. Each CDR3 is given with its conserved first and last residue. D genes are given only for firm matches. Not all rows give a size; the values are once, few, many and, for expanded clones, a class.

TRBV28,TRBJ1-4,.,.,CASSLEGGRIIEKLFF,TGTGCCAGCAGTTTGGAAGGGGGAAGAATCATCGAAAAACTGTTTTTT
TRBV29-1,TRBJ1-2,.,TRBD1,CSVDRGLGEFGGGYTF,TGCAGCGTTGACAGGGGGCTAGGAGAGTTTGGGGGTGGCTACACCTTC
TRBV10-2,TRBJ2-5,few,TRBD1,CASSEQGASVETQYF,TGCGCCAGCAGTGAACAGGGGGCGTCCGTAGAGACCCAGTACTTC
TRBV28,TRBJ2-3,.,.,CASSSPQTDTQYF,TGTGCCAGCAGTTCCCCCCAAACAGATACGCAGTATTTT
TRBV7-2,TRBJ1-1,.,TRBD1,CASSSHAGQGEAFF,TGTGCCAGCAGCTCCCACGCCGGACAGGGTGAAGCTTTCTTT
TRBV5-1,TRBJ1-1,.,TRBD1,CASSLGVGGGTEAFF,TGCGCCAGCAGCTTGGGGGTAGGGGGCGGCACTGAAGCTTTCTTT
TRBV28,TRBJ2-4,.,TRBD1,CASSFRDRASIQYF,TGTGCCAGCAGTTTCCGGGACAGGGCGAGCATTCAGTACTTC
TRBV29-1,TRBJ2-3,.,TRBD2,CSMRGLAGTDTQYF,TGCAGCATGAGGGGCCTAGCGGGAACAGATACGCAGTATTTT
TRBV30,TRBJ2-5,.,.,CAWSVGGGETQYF,TGTGCCTGGAGTGTTGGGGGCGGGGAGACCCAGTACTTC
TRBV7-9,TRBJ1-2,few,.,CASSLGDGNYGYTF,TGTGCCAGCAGCCTTGGAGACGGCAACTATGGCTACACCTTC
TRBV5-1,TRBJ2-1,.,TRBD2,CASSIAGFRNEQFF,TGCGCCAGCAGCATAGCGGGGTTTAGGAATGAGCAGTTCTTC
TRBV28,TRBJ2-7,.,.,CASTLGGRTYEQYF,TGTGCCAGCACCCTCGGAGGGAGGACCTACGAGCAGTACTTC
TRBV11-2,TRBJ2-1,.,TRBD1,CASNAKRRDREGGNEQFF,TGTGCCAGCAACGCCAAGAGAAGGGACAGGGAGGGAGGCAATGAGCAGTTCTTC
TRBV7-8,TRBJ2-1,few,TRBD1,CASRARDRAFF,TGTGCCAGCAGGGCTAGGGACAGGGCGTTCTTC
TRBV28,TRBJ2-4,.,.,CASRDKLAKNIQYF,TGTGCCAGCAGAGACAAACTAGCCAAAAACATTCAGTACTTC
TRBV5-1,TRBJ2-1,.,TRBD2,CASSHEWASGSPSSYNEQFF,TGCGCCAGCAGTCACGAGTGGGCTAGCGGGTCGCCTAGCTCCTACAATGAGCAGTTCTTC
TRBV29-1,TRBJ1-2,.,TRBD1,CSVQRGTDYGYTF,TGCAGCGTCCAAAGGGGGACAGATTATGGCTACACCTTC
TRBV2,TRBJ1-2,.,TRBD1,CASRDIGTGGRDGYTF,TGTGCCAGCAGGGACATCGGGACAGGGGGCAGAGATGGCTACACCTTC
TRBV2,TRBJ1-5,.,.,CASSEEGQGTQPQHF,TGTGCCAGCAGTGAAGAAGGGCAGGGGACTCAGCCCCAGCATTTT
TRBV5-1,TRBJ1-1,.,.,CASSYSTGLNTEAFF,TGCGCCAGCAGCTACTCGACAGGATTGAACACTGAAGCTTTCTTT
TRBV30,TRBJ1-4,few,.,CAWSEGVGEKLFF,TGTGCCTGGAGTGAAGGGGTCGGTGAAAAACTGTTTTTT
TRBV9,TRBJ2-3,few,TRBD2,CASSPTGRSTDTQYF,TGTGCCAGCAGCCCAACCGGGAGGTCCACAGATACGCAGTATTTT
TRBV28,TRBJ2-7,few,TRBD1,CASSAIDRDGYEQYF,TGTGCCAGCAGTGCGATAGACAGGGACGGATACGAGCAGTACTTC
TRBV18,TRBJ2-2,.,TRBD2,CASSPRLAGNGELFF,TGTGCCAGCTCACCACGGCTAGCGGGGAACGGGGAGCTGTTTTTT
TRBV6-1,TRBJ2-4,.,TRBD1,CASRGTGGQGNIQYF,TGTGCCAGCAGGGGGACAGGGGGCCAGGGAAACATTCAGTACTTC
TRBV2,TRBJ1-2,.,.,CATQSGGKGYGYTF,TGTGCCACCCAGTCGGGGGGTAAAGGGTATGGCTACACCTTC
TRBV19,TRBJ2-1,few,TRBD2,CASSSGRLLYNEQFF,TGTGCCAGTAGTAGCGGGAGGCTGCTGTACAATGAGCAGTTCTTC
TRBV18,TRBJ2-1,.,TRBD2,CASSPTGTSGFDEQFF,TGTGCCAGCTCACCGACCGGGACTAGCGGTTTCGATGAGCAGTTCTTC
TRBV5-4,TRBJ1-5,.,.,CASSGVGGLSNQPQHF,TGTGCCAGCAGCGGTGTCGGGGGGCTGAGCAATCAGCCCCAGCATTTT
TRBV28,TRBJ2-5,few,TRBD2,CASRPGGPSETQYF,TGTGCCAGCAGGCCGGGAGGACCATCGGAGACCCAGTACTTC
TRBV6-5,TRBJ2-3,.,.,CASSYSPEGPDTQYF,TGTGCCAGCAGTTACTCCCCGGAGGGTCCAGATACGCAGTATTTT